Below are 30 T cell receptor beta chains sequenced from a single sample in a study of tumor-infiltrating lymphocytes in primary liver carcinoma. Priming with a constant-region primer yielded TCR beta cDNA from roughly 0.45 ug total RNA. Nested multiplex PCR, run for three rounds with slightly modified ARM-PCR, yielded TCR beta libraries. Forward primers for TRBV1-TRBV30 and a C-beta reverse primer served the first two PCR rounds, at approximately 10 cycles each. TCRdb re-called the multiplex PCR reads with MiXCR, one entry per CDR3 protein. The repertoire has fewer than 250,000 distinct CDR3 sequences, approximately 65% of them found once; the top ten carry roughly 7%. Out of unsorted whole blood came the blood RNA, and germline DNA was extracted as well. What was sequenced was peripheral blood. These receptors all come from a woman aged 55-70 years with primary liver carcinoma and hepatitis B virus infection.

This clonotype was observed once. As the CDR3 is not closed by the conserved phenylalanine or tryptophan, this likely results from a read error. V is TRBV28 and J is TRBJ2-7; D is unresolved. Between the trimmed V and J ends, which lost 1 base and 3 bases, there was a span of 4 bases. The CDR3 contains 12 residues. CDR1 and CDR2 from the germline V gene are MDHEN and SYDVKM. For the CDR3, the DNA is TGTGCCAGCAGTTTATCTAACTACGAGCAGTACTCC. This translates into CASSLSNYEQYS.

Comments on this clonotype: A read error may be the cause here, since a much bigger clone is one base away. The chain is built from TRBV6-5 and TRBJ1-2; 8 nucleotides line up with TRBD1. The V and J ends lost 6 bases and 7 bases, in that order; junction bases with no gene match: 16. The germline V gene encodes CDR1 MNHEY and CDR2 SVGAGI. The CDR3 is 16 amino acids. DNA for the CDR3: TGTGCCAGCAGGCGTGGACAGGGCGTTTCCCTGAGTGGCTACACCTTC. It yields the protein CASRRGQGVSLSGYTF.

Turning to this clonotype: At one boundary the junction diverges from the germline segment, which might be a read error. The rearrangement links TRBV11-2 to TRBJ2-3, with 8 bases lining up with TRBD2. CDR3 length: 12 amino acids. Germline CDR1 and CDR2: SGHAT and FQNNGV. The CDR3 coding sequence is TGTGCCATCAGCCCGGCGGGAGGCCGCGAGTATTTT. Its protein product is CAISPAGGREYF.

This clonotype was detected a few times. The V and J genes are TRBV7-9 and TRBJ2-7; TRBD1 might be the D (5 bases). Germline V gene lookup returns CDR1 SEHNR and CDR2 FQNEAQ (reference sequence). The CDR3 sequence is 15 residues long. V lost 5 bases and J 0 bases, leaving 14 bases between the germline ends. In DNA, the CDR3 is TGTGCCAGCAGCCCGACAGACAGCTTCTCCTACGAGCAGTACTTC. Protein: CASSPTDSFSYEQYF.

With respect to this clonotype: The junction differs from germline at one of its ends, possibly a read error. The V call is TRBV4-1, the J call TRBJ1-1; D unresolved. The length of the CDR3 is 14 residues. CDR1 MGHRA and CDR2 YSYEKL come from the germline V gene. The CDR3 DNA sequence: TGCGCAAGCATCCAAGAACGGACGAGAACTGAAGCTCTCTTT. It translates to CASIQERTRTEALF.

As concerns this clonotype: A clone one base away is much larger, so this may be a read error. This chain links TRBV6-2 or TRBV6-3 with TRBJ2-7, with unresolved D. CDR1 is MNHEY and CDR2 is SVGEGT in the germline V gene. This CDR3 is 16 amino acids long. The V and J ends lost 5 bases and 7 bases respectively, with 24 bases between them. CDR3 protein: CASSASRNFIPTEQYF. In DNA form, the CDR3 reads TGTGCCAGCAGTGCGAGCCGGAACTTTATACCTACGGAGCAGTACTTC.

Comment on this clonotype: A much larger clone is a single base away; this may be a read error. CDR3: CASSETRVYNEQFF. The CDR3 region has the DNA TGTGCCAGCAGTGAAACCCGAGTATACAATGAGCAGTTCTTC. The chain employs TRBV6-5 and TRBJ2-1, with D unresolved. The CDR3 runs to 14 residues. Germline-derived CDR1 and CDR2 are MNHEY and SVGAGI. V lost 5 bases and J lost 4, with 12 bases in between.

Concerning this clonotype itself: Possible read error: a much larger clone is one base away. CDR3 sequence (DNA): TGTGCCATCAGCGGAAGACTAGTCGGTAACGAGCAGTACTTC. Amino acid sequence: CAISGRLVGNEQYF. This chain connects TRBV13 to TRBJ2-7; perhaps TRBD2 as D (6 bases). The CDR3 covers 14 residues. Germline V gives CDR1 PRHDT, CDR2 FYEKMQ (reference sequence).

Concerning this clonotype: A clone one base away is much larger, so this may be a read error. The rearrangement joins TRBV4-1 to TRBJ2-7; 11 bases are a match to TRBD2. Germline CDR1 is MGHRA and CDR2 is YSYEKL. CDR3 size: 16 residues. The CDR3 nucleotides are TGTGCCAGCAGCCTCCGGACCACTAGCGGGAGAGACGAGCAGTACTTC. Translating it yields CASSLRTTSGRDEQYF.

This rearrangement joins TRBV19 to TRBJ2-7; possible D gene TRBD1, 6 bases. The CDR3 extends over 13 amino acids. The V and J ends lost 6 bases and 2 bases respectively, with 11 bases between them. Germline CDR1 is LNHDA and CDR2 is SQIVND (reference sequence). The CDR3 is CASSSGTTYEQYF. CDR3 sequence (DNA): TGTGCCAGTAGCTCCGGGACAACCTACGAGCAGTACTTC. The full variable domain, rest sourced from reference TRBV19 and TRBJ2-7, is DGGITQSPKYLFRKEGQNVTLSCEQNLNHDAMYWYRQDPGQGLRLIYYSQIVNDFQKGDIAEGYSVSREKKESFPLTVTSAQKNPTAFYLCASSSGTTYEQYFGPGTRLTVT.

The V call is TRBV18, the J call TRBJ2-5; weak D call: TRBD2 (6 bases). The CDR3 length is 14 residues. V lost 4 bases and J 5 bases, leaving 14 bases between the germline ends. Germline V gene data show CDR1 as KGHSH and CDR2 as LQKENI. The CDR3 reads CASSLPGTVETQYF. Written as DNA, the CDR3 is TGTGCCAGCTCACTACCCGGGACTGTGGAGACCCAGTACTTC. Full variable domain (outside the CDR3, taken from reference TRBV18 and TRBJ2-5): NAGVMQNPRHLVRRRGQEARLRCSPMKGHSHVYWYRQLPEEGLKFMVYLQKENIIDESGMPKERFSAEFPKEGPSILRIQQVVRGDSAAYFCASSLPGTVETQYFGPGTRLLVL.

In the case of this clonotype: A read error may produce the germline difference seen at one junction end. The chain carries TRBV11-2 and TRBJ2-1; tentative D call: TRBD2 (6 bases). CDR3 length equals 15 residues. Germline V lookup: CDR1 SGHAT, CDR2 FQNNGV. Written as DNA, the CDR3 is TGTGCCAGCAGCCCTCCAGGGAGGATAGTCAATGAGCAGTCCTTC. This encodes CASSPPGRIVNEQSF.

The rearrangement uses TRBV7-8 and TRBJ2-3, with D tentatively TRBD1 or TRBD2 (5 bases each). V shed 2 bases and J shed 3 bases, with 9 bases lying between them. Germline V lookup: CDR1 SGHVS, CDR2 FQNEAQ. The CDR3 runs 14 residues. The CDR3 sequence is CASSLMGETDTQYF. The CDR3 DNA reads as TGTGCCAGCAGCTTAATGGGGGAGACAGATACGCAGTATTTT.

As for this clonotype: A much larger clone differs by one base, so this may be a read error. The chain carries TRBV6-1 and TRBJ2-6; D gene ambiguous. Germline V gene data show CDR1 as MNHNS and CDR2 as SASEGT. The CDR3 sequence is 16 residues long. This chain's CDR3 is CTSSELHLVGANVLTF. In DNA, the CDR3 is TGTACCAGCAGTGAACTACATCTGGTTGGGGCCAACGTCCTGACTTTC.

As to this clonotype: A much bigger clone sits one base away, suggesting this may be a read error. This chain links TRBV12-3 or TRBV12-4 with TRBJ1-6; D is perhaps TRBD1 (6 bases). This CDR3 is built from 14 residues. Written as DNA, the CDR3 is TGTGCCAGCAGTTTCATGGGGGCTAATTCACCCTTCCACTTT. This encodes CASSFMGANSPFHF.

The chain couples TRBV4-1 to TRBJ2-7; D remains ambiguous. CDR1 MGHRA and CDR2 YSYEKL come from the germline V gene. The CDR3 consists of 13 residues. Trimming cost V 1 base and J 7 bases, with 11 bases left between them. DNA for the CDR3: TGCGCCAGCAGCCAAGGACTCCCGAGTGAGCAGTACTTC. It translates to CASSQGLPSEQYF.

The chain carries TRBV11-2 and TRBJ2-7, with D perhaps matching TRBD2 (5 bases). CDR3 size: 15 residues. V shed 2 bases and J shed 7 bases, with 18 bases lying between them. Looked up from germline, CDR1 is SGHAT and CDR2 is FQNNGV. The CDR3: CASSLLANAYNEQYF. The CDR3 nucleotides read TGTGCCAGCAGCTTACTAGCCAATGCCTACAATGAGCAGTACTTC. The full variable domain, its missing parts supplied by reference TRBV11-2 and TRBJ2-7, is EAGVAQSPRYKIIEKRQSVAFWCNPISGHATLYWYQQILGQGPKLLIQFQNNGVVDDSQLPKDRFSAERLKGVDSTLKIQPAKLEDSAVYLCASSLLANAYNEQYFGPGTRLTVT.

The V gene is TRBV12-3 or TRBV12-4, the J gene TRBJ1-1; TRBD1 is a possible D gene (6 bases). The length of the CDR3 is 14 residues. Trimming stripped 3 bases from V and 0 bases from J, with 8 bases between. The CDR3 nucleotides are TGTGCCAGCAGTTTTAGGGGGGTGAACACTGAAGCTTTCTTT. It yields the protein CASSFRGVNTEAFF.

Concerning this clonotype itself: It may be a read error: a sequence one base away is much more abundant. The rearrangement links TRBV10-2 to TRBJ2-5, with a weak D call TRBD2 (7 bases). There are 15 residues in the CDR3. Germline values: CDR1 WSHSY, CDR2 SAAADI. As DNA, the CDR3 is TGCGCCAGCAGTGAGTGGCGGAGGGGGGGAGAGACCCGGTACTTC. As protein: CASSEWRRGGETRYF.

V is TRBV6-1 and J is TRBJ2-7; 12 bases are shared with TRBD2. Trimming cost V 2 bases and J 6 bases; bases outside gene matches: 11. The CDR3 has 17 amino acids. Germline values: CDR1 MNHNS, CDR2 SASEGT. The CDR3 is CASSERDPSGRVTEQYF. As DNA, the CDR3 is TGTGCCAGCAGTGAAAGAGACCCTAGCGGGAGGGTTACCGAGCAGTACTTC.

This sequence joins TRBV12-3 or TRBV12-4 and TRBJ1-1; the D is unclear. Trimming left V 6 bases short and J 3 bases short, with 8 bases between. The CDR3 has 12 residues. CDR3 sequence reads: CASRQMDTEAFF. The DNA for the CDR3 is TGTGCCAGCAGACAGATGGACACTGAAGCTTTCTTT.

Concerning this clonotype itself: This clone may be a read error of a much larger clone one base away. The rearrangement joins TRBV6-1 to TRBJ2-5; D is ambiguous. This CDR3 has 12 amino acids. Germline V gene sequence: CDR1 MNHNS, CDR2 SASEGT. CDR3 sequence reads: CASKTRQEAQYF. CDR3 in DNA: TGTGCCAGCAAGACTCGTCAAGAGGCCCAGTACTTC.

The table lists this clonotype with many counts. The rearrangement links TRBV5-1 to TRBJ2-1; TRBD2 might be the D (5 bases). The CDR3 is made up of 18 amino acids. CDR1 SGHRS and CDR2 YFSETQ come from the germline V gene. V was clipped by 1 base and J by 0 bases, with 17 bases between them. The CDR3 region is CASSLMAGLTVSYNEQFF. The CDR3 nucleotides read TGCGCCAGCAGCTTGATGGCGGGTCTCACGGTCTCCTACAATGAGCAGTTCTTC.

Comment on this clonotype: A much larger clone lies a single base off, so this may be a read error. The chain is built from TRBV10-3 and TRBJ1-5, with 7 bases that match TRBD1. The ends lost 6 bases at V and 0 bases at J; junction bases unmatched: 8. The CDR3 loop spans 16 amino acids. The germline V gene has CDR1 ENHRY and CDR2 SYGVKD. CDR3 DNA sequence: TGTGCCATCAGCCTAGGGACAGTGGATAGCAATCAGCCCCAGCATTTT. This encodes CAISLGTVDSNQPQHF.

Of note for this clonotype: An end of the junction does not agree with germline; a read error may underlie this. This chain joins TRBV10-3 and TRBJ2-2, with 12 bases fitting TRBD2. CDR1 is ENHRY, CDR2 SYGVKD, per germline. The CDR3 runs to 16 residues. The CDR3 nucleotides are TGTGCCATCAGCCCTAGCGGGAGGGCCAGAACCGGGGAGCAGTTTTTT. Translation: CAISPSGRARTGEQFF.

Comments on this clonotype: A junction boundary mismatches the germline segment, possibly from a read error. The gene calls are TRBV5-6 and TRBJ1-2, with 8 bases fitting TRBD1. CDR1 is SGHDT, CDR2 YYEEEE, per germline. This CDR3 contains 13 residues. CDR3 sequence reads: CVSSLVGTGGYTF. In nucleotides, the CDR3 is TGTGTCAGCAGCTTGGTTGGGACAGGAGGCTACACCTTC.

Worth noting for this clonotype: The junction departs from germline at one end; a sequencing error may be responsible. V and J are TRBV28 and TRBJ1-2; no definite D call. Germline V gives CDR1 MDHEN, CDR2 SYDVKM. The CDR3 runs to 12 residues. This CDR3 is CASSFLGYGCTF. In nucleotides, the CDR3 is TGTGCCAGCAGTTTTTTGGGCTATGGCTGCACCTTC.

As to this clonotype: The conserved final phenylalanine or tryptophan is absent from the CDR3, which likely points to a read error. The rearrangement uses TRBV7-9 and TRBJ2-2; 9 bases agree with TRBD2. Germline lookup yields CDR1 SEHNR and CDR2 FQNEAQ (reference sequence). The CDR3 is 14 amino acids. With V trimmed by 5 bases and J by 6 bases, 4 bases remained unmatched. CDR3 loop: CASSRTSAPGELFY. In DNA, the CDR3 is TGTGCCAGCAGCCGGACTAGCGCCCCCGGGGAGCTGTTTTAT.

This clonotype was seen repeatedly, ten times or more. In DNA, the CDR3 is TGTGCCATCGGAGGGCGGGAGACCCAGTACTTC. Its translation: CAIGGRETQYF. The genes are TRBV10-3 and TRBJ2-5, with D possibly TRBD2 on 6 matching bases. CDR3 length: 11 amino acids. The germline V and J ends were trimmed by 8 bases and 5 bases, with 9 bases remaining between them. CDR1 and CDR2 (germline): ENHRY, SYGVKD.

This clonotype was picked up a small number of times. The chain joins TRBV30 to TRBJ2-7; possible D gene TRBD2, 6 bases. Looked up from germline, CDR1 is GTSNPN and CDR2 is SVGIG (reference sequence). V shed 4 bases and J shed 6 bases, with 16 bases lying between them. This CDR3 region has 13 residues. The chain's CDR3 is CAWTPGVAFEQYF. For the CDR3, the DNA is TGTGCCTGGACCCCGGGGGTGGCGTTCGAGCAGTACTTC.